The rows below give T cell receptor beta chains drawn from one sample of a study of tumor-infiltrating lymphocytes in primary liver carcinoma. One entry per CDR3 protein results from TCRdb running MiXCR on the multiplex PCR reads. Among approximately 42,000 distinct CDR3 sequences listed, roughly 73% were seen once. Sequencing used tumor-adjacent normal liver tissue. The receptors originated from a young woman with primary liver carcinoma and hepatitis B virus infection. CDR3s include the opening cysteine and the closing phenylalanine or tryptophan. D genes are given only for firm matches. Clone size appears in some rows only: once, few, many, or a class for an expanded clone.

TRBJ2-7	TRBV7-8	-	-	CTSSSGRGRTMSSYEQYF	TGTACCAGTAGCTCGGGTCGCGGTCGTACTATGAGCTCCTACGAGCAGTACTTC
TRBJ2-5	TRBV12-3/TRBV12-4	TRBD2	once	CASSFLRPGLAGDGETRYF	TGTGCCAGTAGCTTCTTAAGGCCGGGACTAGCTGGTGACGGCGAGACCCGGTACTTC
TRBJ2-1	TRBV4-2	TRBD1	-	CASSPGQGVSDEQFF	TGTGCCAGTAGCCCCGGACAGGGGGTTAGTGATGAGCAGTTCTTC
TRBJ2-2	TRBV12-3/TRBV12-4	TRBD1	many	CASSPLTGPGELFF	TGTGCCAGCAGTCCCTTGACAGGGCCCGGGGAGCTGTTTTTT
TRBJ1-4	TRBV29-1	-	many	CSVASAGLSEKLFF	TGCAGCGTTGCGAGCGCAGGGCTTTCTGAAAAACTGTTTTTT
TRBJ2-3	TRBV11-2	-	few	CASTSLLSGTDTQYF	TGTGCCAGCACCTCCTTACTCTCTGGCACAGATACGCAGTATTTT
TRBJ2-7	TRBV11-2	-	many	CASSLSERVQQYF	TGTGCCAGCAGCTTAAGTGAGCGGGTCCAGCAGTACTTC
TRBJ2-3	TRBV18	-	many	CASSPQTDTQYF	TGTGCCAGCTCACCACAGACAGATACGCAGTATTTT
TRBJ2-7	TRBV5-1	TRBD1	-	CISSWDRGYEQYF	TGCATCAGCAGCTGGGACAGGGGGTACGAGCAGTACTTC
TRBJ1-1	TRBV6-5	-	-	CVSSLSTGSEAFF	TGTGTCAGCAGTTTAAGTACAGGCTCTGAAGCTTTCTTT